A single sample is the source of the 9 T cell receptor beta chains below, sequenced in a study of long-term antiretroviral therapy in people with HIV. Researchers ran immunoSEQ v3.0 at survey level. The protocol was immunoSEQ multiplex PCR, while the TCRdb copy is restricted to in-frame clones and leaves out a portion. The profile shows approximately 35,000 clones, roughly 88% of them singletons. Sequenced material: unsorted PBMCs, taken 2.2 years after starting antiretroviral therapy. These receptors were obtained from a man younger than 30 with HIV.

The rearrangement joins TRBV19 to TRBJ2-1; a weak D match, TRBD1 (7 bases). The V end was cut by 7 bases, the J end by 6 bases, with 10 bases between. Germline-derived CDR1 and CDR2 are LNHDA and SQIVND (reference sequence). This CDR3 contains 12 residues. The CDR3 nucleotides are TGTGCCAGTAATCAGGGGGGCAATGAGCAGTTCTTC. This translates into CASNQGGNEQFF.

This CDR3 is CASSPGNEKLFF. The CDR3 bases are TGTGCCAGCAGCCCAGGGAATGAAAAACTGTTTTTT. The chain links TRBV4-2 to TRBJ1-4; maybe TRBD1 (5 bases). V lost 4 bases to trimming and J lost 5 bases, with 5 bases between them. This CDR3 spans 12 amino acids. CDR1 is LGHNA and CDR2 is YNFKEQ in the germline V gene.

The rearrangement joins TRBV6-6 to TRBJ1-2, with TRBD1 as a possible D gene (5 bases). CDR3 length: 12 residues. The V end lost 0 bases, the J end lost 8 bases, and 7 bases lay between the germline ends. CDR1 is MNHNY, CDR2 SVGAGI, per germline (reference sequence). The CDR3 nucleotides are TGTGCCAGCAGTTACTCAGGGGCCGGCTACACCTTC. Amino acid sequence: CASSYSGAGYTF.

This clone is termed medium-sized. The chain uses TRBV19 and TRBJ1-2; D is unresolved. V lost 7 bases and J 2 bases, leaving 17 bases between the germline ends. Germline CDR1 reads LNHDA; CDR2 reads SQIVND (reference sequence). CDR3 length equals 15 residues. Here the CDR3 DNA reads TGTGCCAGTATTCTGGAGGCAGATCAAAACTATGGCTACACCTTC. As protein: CASILEADQNYGYTF.

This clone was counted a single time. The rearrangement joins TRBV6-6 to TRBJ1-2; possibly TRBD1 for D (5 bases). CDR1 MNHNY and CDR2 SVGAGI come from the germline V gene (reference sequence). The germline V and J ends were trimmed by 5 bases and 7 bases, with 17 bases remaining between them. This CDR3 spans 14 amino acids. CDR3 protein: CASSTRQLESGYTF. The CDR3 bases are TGTGCCAGCAGTACCCGACAGCTAGAGTCTGGCTACACCTTC.

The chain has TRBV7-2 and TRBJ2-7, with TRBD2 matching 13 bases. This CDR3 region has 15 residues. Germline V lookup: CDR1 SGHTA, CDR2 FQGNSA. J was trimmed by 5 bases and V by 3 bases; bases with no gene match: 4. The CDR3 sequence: CASSFGLAGVHEQYF. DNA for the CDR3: TGTGCCAGCAGCTTCGGACTAGCGGGAGTCCACGAGCAGTACTTC.

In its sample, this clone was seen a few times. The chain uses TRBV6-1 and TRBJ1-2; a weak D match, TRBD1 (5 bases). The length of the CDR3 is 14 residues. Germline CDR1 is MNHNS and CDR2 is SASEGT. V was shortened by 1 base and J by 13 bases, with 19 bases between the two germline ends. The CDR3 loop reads CASSEGQGPLDCTF. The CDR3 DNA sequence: TGTGCCAGCAGTGAAGGGCAGGGCCCCTTGGACTGCACCTTC.

DNA for the CDR3: TGTGCCAGCAGTGAGTCTCAAACGGGTGAAAAACTGTTTTTT. Residues: CASSESQTGEKLFF. The rearrangement links TRBV2 to TRBJ1-4; D is unclear. Germline V CDR1 and CDR2: SNHLY, FYNNEI. This CDR3 contains 14 residues. With 3 bases removed from V and 7 bases from J, the gap between germline ends came to 12 bases.

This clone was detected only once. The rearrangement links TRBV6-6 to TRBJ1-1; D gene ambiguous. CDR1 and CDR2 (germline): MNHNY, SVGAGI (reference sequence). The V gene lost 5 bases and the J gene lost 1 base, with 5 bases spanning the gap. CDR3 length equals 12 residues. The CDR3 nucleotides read TGTGCCAGCAGTCGAGAGAACACTGAAGCTTTCTTT. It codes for CASSRENTEAFF.